The next 28 T cell receptor beta chains were all read from a single sample in a study of blood T cells in healthy people across ages. Through a sample-barcoded 5' primer and a J-beta primer mix, a second PCR was run for about 6 to 11 cycles. From the 5' RACE reads, TCRdb called clonotypes with MiXCR, one entry per CDR3 protein. The sample contains around 620,000 distinct CDR3 sequences, 25% to 30% of which appear only once. The specimen sequenced was blood. The receptors come from a woman in her seventies in good health.

The chain recombines TRBV4-1 with TRBJ2-7; D might be TRBD1 or TRBD2, each matching 5 bases. Germline V CDR1 and CDR2: MGHRA, YSYEKL. Trimming removed 4 bases from V and 3 bases from J, with 16 bases in between. This CDR3 comprises 15 residues. In DNA form, the CDR3 reads TGCGCCAGCAGCCTAGGAGAGGGGACCTTCTACGAGCAGTACTTC. Its translation: CASSLGEGTFYEQYF.

The V gene is TRBV18, the J gene TRBJ2-1; 7 bases line up with TRBD1. TRBJ2-5 explains the end of the DNA better; the J call may be wrong. There are 13 residues in the CDR3. Germline-derived CDR1 and CDR2 are KGHSH and LQKENI. CDR3 sequence reads: CASARDSGETQYF. For the CDR3, the DNA is TGTGCCAGCGCCCGGGACAGTGGTGAGACCCAGTACTTC.

As regards this clonotype: Being one base from a much bigger clone, this may be a read error. The chain links TRBV12-3 or TRBV12-4 to TRBJ1-4, with D possibly matching TRBD1 (6 bases). The V end lost 5 bases, the J end lost 10 bases, and 20 bases lay between the germline ends. CDR3 length: 15 residues. CDR3: CASSPGQPGLGKLFF. CDR3 DNA sequence: TGTGCCAGCAGTCCCGGACAGCCCGGGCTTGGAAAACTGTTTTTT.

This clonotype was observed a handful of times. This rearrangement joins TRBV10-3 to TRBJ2-7; TRBD1 aligns across 8 bases. CDR3 length: 14 amino acids. After removal of 4 bases from V and 2 bases from J, the junction contained 4 bases not matched to a gene. Germline V gives CDR1 ENHRY, CDR2 SYGVKD. The CDR3 protein is CAISGQGQAYEQYF. The DNA of the CDR3 is TGTGCCATCAGTGGCCAGGGACAGGCCTACGAGCAGTACTTC.

The chain joins TRBV7-9 to TRBJ1-1; 9 bases agree with TRBD1. The CDR3 runs 14 residues. V lost 6 bases to trimming and J lost 5 bases; unmatched junction nucleotides: 7. Germline V gene sequence: CDR1 SEHNR, CDR2 FQNEAQ (reference sequence). DNA of the CDR3: TGTGCCAGCAGTACACGGGACAGGGTTACTGAAGCTTTCTTT. Amino acids: CASSTRDRVTEAFF. Drawing the rest from reference TRBV7-9 and TRBJ1-1, the complete variable domain is DTGVSQNPRHKITKRGQNVTFRCDPISEHNRLYWYRQTLGQGPEFLTYFQNEAQLEKSRLLSDRFSAERPKGSFSTLEIQRTEQGDSAMYLCASSTRDRVTEAFFGQGTRLTVV.

There are a few counts of this clonotype. The CDR3 protein is CASSPLAQGEAFF. CDR3 DNA sequence: TGTGCCAGCAGCCCCTTGGCCCAGGGTGAAGCTTTCTTT. The chain recombines TRBV7-9 with TRBJ1-1; a weak D match, TRBD1 (5 bases). The germline CDR1 and CDR2 sequences are SEHNR and FQNEAQ (reference sequence). Trimming removed 5 bases from V and 7 bases from J, with 14 bases in between. The CDR3 is 13 residues long.

The table lists this clonotype with many counts. The rearrangement uses TRBV29-1 and TRBJ1-2; the D gene is possibly TRBD1 (6 bases). The CDR3 has 13 amino acids. Trimming left V 6 bases short and J 8 bases short, with 19 bases between. Per germline, CDR1 SQVTM and CDR2 ANQGSEA. The CDR3 coding sequence is TGCAGCGTAGGGACAACTCTAGGGGACGGCTACACCTTC. Amino acid sequence: CSVGTTLGDGYTF.

This chain links TRBV5-1 with TRBJ1-4; a weak D match, TRBD1 (5 bases). Germline V gene data show CDR1 as SGHRS and CDR2 as YFSETQ. The CDR3 sequence is 15 residues long. Trimming removed 2 bases from V and 0 bases from J, with 8 bases in between. The CDR3, as DNA: TGCGCCAGCAGCTTCAGGGTTGCAACTAATGAAAAACTGTTTTTT. The encoded protein is CASSFRVATNEKLFF.

This clonotype showed up just a few times. The chain uses TRBV4-3 and TRBJ1-4, with 7 bases lining up with TRBD1. Germline-derived CDR1 and CDR2 are LGHNA and YSLEER. V was pared by 0 bases and J by 7 bases, with 5 bases of the junction left unmatched. This CDR3 contains 15 residues. Here the CDR3 reads CASSQDGRGVEKLFF. DNA of the CDR3: TGCGCCAGCAGCCAAGATGGCAGGGGGGTTGAAAAACTGTTTTTT.

The V and J genes are TRBV10-3 and TRBJ1-3; 7 bases agree with TRBD1. Losses at the gene ends were 6 bases for V and 4 bases for J; bases not matched to a gene: 6. The CDR3 sequence is 14 residues long. Germline V lookup: CDR1 ENHRY, CDR2 SYGVKD. The CDR3 reads CAISDDRAGNTIYF. The CDR3 region has the DNA TGTGCCATCAGCGATGACAGGGCCGGAAACACCATATATTTT.

The CDR3 protein is CASSPNGRRTTGELFF. The CDR3 DNA follows: TGTGCCAGCAGCCCAAACGGCAGGAGGACCACCGGGGAGCTGTTTTTT. This chain links TRBV7-3 with TRBJ2-2; perhaps TRBD2 as D (5 bases). The CDR3 is 16 amino acids. Germline V gene lookup returns CDR1 SGHTA and CDR2 FQGTGA. V lost 5 bases and J 4 bases, leaving 17 bases between the germline ends.

This clonotype was detected a few times. The chain carries TRBV5-1 and TRBJ2-5; no reliable D call. The J call is doubtful: the DNA matches TRBJ2-1 better. The CDR3 has 12 residues. Per the germline V gene, CDR1 is SGHRS and CDR2 is YFSETQ. The CDR3 here is CASSLEANEQFF. The CDR3 DNA is TGCGCCAGCAGCTTGGAGGCCAATGAGCAGTTCTTC.

This clonotype turned up a few times. The V call is TRBV4-2, the J call TRBJ2-3, with TRBD2 matching over 10 bases. The CDR3 covers 17 residues. V lost 6 bases, J lost 1 base, and 10 bases stayed unmatched. Germline V lookup: CDR1 LGHNA, CDR2 YNFKEQ. The CDR3 sequence: CASSLGTSGVRTDTQYF. Here the CDR3 DNA reads TGTGCCAGCAGTCTAGGTACTAGCGGGGTGCGCACAGATACGCAGTATTTT.

Comments on this clonotype: A junction boundary mismatches the germline segment, possibly from a read error. The V and J genes are TRBV7-2 and TRBJ2-1, with a possible D match to TRBD2 (6 bases). From germline, CDR1 is SGHTA and CDR2 FQGNSA. There are 15 residues in the CDR3. CDR3 sequence reads: CASSFRSGSMDEQFF. The CDR3 nucleotides are TGTGCTAGCAGCTTCCGTAGCGGCTCGATGGATGAGCAGTTCTTC.

V usage is TRBV6-1 and J usage is TRBJ2-7, with 7 bases that match TRBD1. With 2 bases clipped from V and 0 bases from J, the junction kept 1 base outside the gene matches. CDR3 length: 14 residues. The germline CDR1 and CDR2 sequences are MNHNS and SASEGT. CDR3 nucleotides: TGTGCCAGCAGTGAACACAGGGGCTCCTACGAGCAGTACTTC. As protein: CASSEHRGSYEQYF.

This clonotype showed up just a few times. This rearrangement joins TRBV12-3 or TRBV12-4 to TRBJ1-6, with D hard to call. The CDR3 has 15 amino acids. Between the trimmed V and J ends, which lost 3 bases and 11 bases, there was a span of 17 bases. The CDR3 sequence: CASSLRRGATPPLHF. CDR3 bases: TGTGCCAGCAGTTTGAGGCGAGGAGCTACTCCACCCCTCCACTTT.

The chain employs TRBV3-2 and TRBJ2-7. TRBV3-2 is reported as a pseudogene. This CDR3 comprises 9 residues. CDR3 nucleotide sequence: TGTGCCAGCAGCCCCGAGCAGTACTTC. Protein product: CASSPEQYF.

The table lists this clonotype with a few counts. The chain couples TRBV27 to TRBJ2-7; 11 nucleotides agree with TRBD2. Trimming at V came to 6 bases and at J to 5 bases, leaving 6 bases not matched to a gene. Germline CDR1 and CDR2: MNHEY and SMNVEV (reference sequence). The CDR3 is 14 residues long. The DNA of the CDR3 is TGTGCCAGCAGCTCCGGGACTAGCGGCCACGAGCAGTACTTC. As protein: CASSSGTSGHEQYF.

This clonotype occurred a few times. CDR3 nucleotides: TGTGCCAGCAGCCAAGGCTCGGAGAATGAGCAGTTCTTC. Protein: CASSQGSENEQFF. The J gene is TRBJ2-1, the V gene TRBV12-3 or TRBV12-4; no definite D call. Trimming cost V 6 bases and J 7 bases, with 13 bases left between them. The CDR3 runs to 13 residues.

The chain has TRBV4-2 and TRBJ2-1; TRBD2 matches at 8 bases. Per germline, CDR1 LGHNA and CDR2 YNFKEQ. Trimming removed 2 bases from V and 0 bases from J; junction bases left unmatched: 6. CDR3 length equals 17 residues. Written as DNA, the CDR3 is TGTGCCAGCAGCCAATCACGGGGGGGAAGCTCCTACAATGAGCAGTTCTTC. Protein sequence: CASSQSRGGSSYNEQFF.

The chain has TRBV27 and TRBJ1-2, with D perhaps TRBD1 (5 bases). This CDR3 comprises 15 residues. Deletions cut 3 bases from V and 2 bases from J, with 13 bases between. Germline loops: CDR1 MNHEY, CDR2 SMNVEV (reference sequence). The CDR3 DNA follows: TGTGCCAGCAGTTTCACAGGAAATCTAAACTATGGCTACACCTTC. Translated, it gives CASSFTGNLNYGYTF.

This clonotype was seen a few times. The V call is TRBV4-2, the J call TRBJ1-1; a weak D match, TRBD1 (5 bases). The ends were cut back, 0 bases at V and 4 bases at J, with 12 bases in the middle. Germline V gene lookup returns CDR1 LGHNA and CDR2 YNFKEQ. The CDR3 has 15 residues. CDR3 sequence (DNA): TGTGCCAGCAGCCAAGATGGGGGGGTGGGCACTGAAGCTTTCTTT. Its protein product is CASSQDGGVGTEAFF.

This clonotype has only a few counts. The chain has TRBV4-3 and TRBJ2-3; D is unclear. The V end was cut by 1 base, the J end by 0 bases, with 11 bases between. The CDR3 runs 16 residues. CDR1 LGHNA and CDR2 YSLEER come from the germline V gene. CDR3 nucleotide sequence: TGCGCCAGCAGCCAAGTGTGGGGAACTAGCACAGATACGCAGTATTTT. It specifies CASSQVWGTSTDTQYF.

CDR3 loop: CASRRGQGANYGYTF. As DNA, the CDR3 is TGTGCCAGCAGACGGGGACAGGGGGCTAACTATGGCTACACCTTC. The chain links TRBV6-5 to TRBJ1-2, with TRBD1 identical over 11 bases. The trim removed 6 bases at V and 0 bases at J, leaving 3 bases unmatched. Looked up from germline, CDR1 is MNHEY and CDR2 is SVGAGI. This CDR3 region has 15 residues.

The chain recombines TRBV11-3 with TRBJ2-1; TRBD2 matches 9 bases. Near its end, the DNA agrees better with TRBJ2-5, so the J call may be wrong. The germline gives CDR1 SGHNT, CDR2 YENEEA. The CDR3 contains 17 residues. Here the CDR3 DNA reads TGTGCCAGCAGCTTAGGGTTCGGCGGGGGGGCTTGGGAGACCCAGTACTTC. Residues: CASSLGFGGGAWETQYF.

The sample holds a few counts of this clonotype. The V call is TRBV7-9, the J call TRBJ2-2; 13 bases are a match to TRBD2. V lost 7 bases, J lost 5 bases, and 4 bases stayed unmatched. This CDR3 region has 15 residues. Germline CDR1 reads SEHNR; CDR2 reads FQNEAQ (reference sequence). The CDR3 DNA is TGTGCCAGCACCACTAGCGGGGGGGCAACCGGGGAGCTGTTTTTT. Residues: CASTTSGGATGELFF.

The chain employs TRBV6-2 or TRBV6-3 and TRBJ2-5; the D gene is possibly TRBD1 (6 bases). CDR1 is MNHEY and CDR2 is SVGEGT in the germline V gene. The CDR3 is 13 residues long. Trimming shortened V by 8 bases and J by 3 bases, and 13 bases separated the two germline ends. This CDR3 is CASHRASEETQYF. The CDR3 DNA reads TGTGCCAGCCACAGGGCCAGTGAAGAGACCCAGTACTTC.

The gene calls are TRBV11-3 and TRBJ2-4, with D maybe TRBD2 (6 bases). The CDR3 loop spans 13 amino acids. The V end was cut by 6 bases, the J end by 7 bases, with 13 bases between. Germline CDR1 and CDR2: SGHNT and YENEEA. The CDR3 DNA is TGTGCCAGCAGGGAAACTAGCTCGAACATTCAGTACTTC. Amino acid sequence: CASRETSSNIQYF.